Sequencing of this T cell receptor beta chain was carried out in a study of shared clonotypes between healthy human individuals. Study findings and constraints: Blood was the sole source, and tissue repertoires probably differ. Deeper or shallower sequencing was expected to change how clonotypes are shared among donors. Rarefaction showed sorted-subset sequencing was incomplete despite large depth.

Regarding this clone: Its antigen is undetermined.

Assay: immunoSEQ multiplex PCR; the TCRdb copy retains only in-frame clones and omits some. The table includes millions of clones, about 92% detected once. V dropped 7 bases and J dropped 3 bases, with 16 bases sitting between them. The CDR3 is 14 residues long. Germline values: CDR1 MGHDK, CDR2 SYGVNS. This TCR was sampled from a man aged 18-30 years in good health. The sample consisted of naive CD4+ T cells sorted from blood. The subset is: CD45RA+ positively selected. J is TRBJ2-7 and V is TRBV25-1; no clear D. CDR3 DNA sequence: TGTGCCAGCAATCCGGACGACGGCATCTACGAGCAGTACTTC. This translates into CASNPDDGIYEQYF.